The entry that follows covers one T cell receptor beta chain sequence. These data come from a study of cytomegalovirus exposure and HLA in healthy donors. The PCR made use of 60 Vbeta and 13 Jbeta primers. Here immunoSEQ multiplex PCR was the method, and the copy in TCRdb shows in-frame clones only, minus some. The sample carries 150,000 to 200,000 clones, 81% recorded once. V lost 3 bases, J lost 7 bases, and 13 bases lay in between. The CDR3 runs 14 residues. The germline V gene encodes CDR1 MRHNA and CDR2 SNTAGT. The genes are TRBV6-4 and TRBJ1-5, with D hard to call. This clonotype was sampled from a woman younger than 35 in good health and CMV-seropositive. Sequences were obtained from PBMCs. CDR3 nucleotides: TGTGCCAGCAGTGAGGAACGACTTTCCCAGCCCCAGCATTTT. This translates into CASSEERLSQPQHF.